This entry describes one T cell receptor (beta chain). Sequenced by immunoSEQ multiplex PCR; TCRdb stores in-frame clones only, minus some. The profile shows 240,000 or so clones, about 82% of them singletons. The data are from a study of blood T cell repertoires in COVID-19. V gave up 3 bases and J gave up 2 bases; unmatched junction bases: 3. The germline gives CDR1 SGHDT, CDR2 YYEEEE. The CDR3 is 14 amino acids. Sequenced sample: PBMCs or T cells enriched from blood (not recorded which). The clonotype was recovered from a woman between 50 and 59 years old who had recovered from COVID-19. This chain uses TRBV5-6 with TRBJ1-2, with TRBD1 identical over 8 bases. The CDR3 protein is CASSYRTGNYGYTF. CDR3 DNA sequence: TGTGCCAGCAGCTATAGGACAGGGAACTATGGCTACACCTTC. The whole variable domain, remainder taken from reference TRBV5-6 and TRBJ1-2, is DAGVTQSPTHLIKTRGQQVTLRCSPKSGHDTVSWYQQALGQGPQFIFQYYEEEERQRGNFPDRFSGHQFPNYSSELNVNALLLGDSALYLCASSYRTGNYGYTFGSGTRLTVV.